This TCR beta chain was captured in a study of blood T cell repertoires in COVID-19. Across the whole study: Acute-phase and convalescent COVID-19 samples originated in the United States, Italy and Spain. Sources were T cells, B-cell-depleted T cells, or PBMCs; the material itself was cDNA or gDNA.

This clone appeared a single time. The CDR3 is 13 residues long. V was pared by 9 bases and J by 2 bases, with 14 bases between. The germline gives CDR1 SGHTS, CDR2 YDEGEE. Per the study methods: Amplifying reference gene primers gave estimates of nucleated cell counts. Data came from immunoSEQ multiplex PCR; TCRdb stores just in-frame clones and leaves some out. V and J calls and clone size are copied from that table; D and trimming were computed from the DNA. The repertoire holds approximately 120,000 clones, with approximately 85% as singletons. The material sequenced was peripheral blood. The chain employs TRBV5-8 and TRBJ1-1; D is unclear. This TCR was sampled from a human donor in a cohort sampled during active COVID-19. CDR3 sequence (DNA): TGTGCCACCAACACCCAACCTAACACTGAAGCTTTCTTT. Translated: CATNTQPNTEAFF.